This TCR beta chain was found in a study of blood T cell repertoires in COVID-19. About the study: Italy, Spain and the United States were the sources of the convalescent and acute COVID-19 samples.

The repertoire was sequenced with immunoSEQ multiplex PCR; TCRdb's copy has only in-frame clones and lacks some. The repertoire holds about 210,000 clones, around 80% seen once, with roughly 8% in the top ten. V lost 5 bases, J lost 10 bases, and 15 bases lay in between. Germline CDR1 is SGHNT and CDR2 is YENEEA. The CDR3 has 13 residues. The genes are TRBV11-3 and TRBJ2-1; possible D gene TRBD2, 6 bases. Sequencing input: peripheral blood. The TCR comes from a woman aged 45-60 years with acute or convalescent COVID-19. The CDR3 loop is CASSTTGLVEQFF. CDR3 nucleotide sequence: TGTGCCAGCAGCACCACGGGACTCGTGGAGCAGTTCTTC.